This T cell receptor beta chain was found in a study of blood T cell repertoires in COVID-19. Study overall: Material from acute and convalescent COVID-19 was sourced from the United States, Italy and Spain. From T cells, B-cell-depleted T cells, or PBMCs came the material, which was cDNA or gDNA.

In the study's own analysis: Quantification of nucleated cells was approximated via reference gene primer amplification. Measured with immunoSEQ multiplex PCR; TCRdb has only the in-frame clones, and not every one. That table gives V, J and clone size, and the DNA gave D and trimming. The sample contains about 56,000 clones, around four fifths of which appear only once. The source is a woman aged 80 or over with acute or convalescent COVID-19. The sample consisted of peripheral blood.

The CDR3 here is CASSQERTVGEQYF. The CDR3 nucleotides read TGTGCCAGCAGCCAGGAGCGGACCGTGGGCGAGCAGTACTTC. The V gene is TRBV3-1 (or the pseudogene TRBV3-2), the J gene TRBJ2-7; perhaps TRBD2 as D (5 bases). Germline V CDR1 and CDR2: LGHDT, YNNKEL (reference sequence). There are 14 residues in the CDR3. With 3 bases removed from V and 6 bases from J, the gap between germline ends came to 15 bases.